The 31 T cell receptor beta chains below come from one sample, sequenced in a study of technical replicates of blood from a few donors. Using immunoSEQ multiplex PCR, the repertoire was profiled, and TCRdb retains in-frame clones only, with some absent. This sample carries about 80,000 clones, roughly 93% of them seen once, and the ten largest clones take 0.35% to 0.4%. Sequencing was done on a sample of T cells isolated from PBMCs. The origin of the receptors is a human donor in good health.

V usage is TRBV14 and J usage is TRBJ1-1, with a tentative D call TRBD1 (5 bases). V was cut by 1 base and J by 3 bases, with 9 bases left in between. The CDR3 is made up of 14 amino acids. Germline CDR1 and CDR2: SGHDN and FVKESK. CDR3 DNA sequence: TGTGCCAGCAGCCAAGTAGGGGAGGACACTGAAGCTTTCTTT. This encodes CASSQVGEDTEAFF.

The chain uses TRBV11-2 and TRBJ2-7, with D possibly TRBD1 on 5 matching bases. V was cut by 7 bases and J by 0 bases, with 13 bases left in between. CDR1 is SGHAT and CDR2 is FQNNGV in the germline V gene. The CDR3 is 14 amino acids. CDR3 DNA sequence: TGTGCCAGCACCCGCCTACAGGTCTCCTACGAGCAGTACTTC. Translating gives CASTRLQVSYEQYF.

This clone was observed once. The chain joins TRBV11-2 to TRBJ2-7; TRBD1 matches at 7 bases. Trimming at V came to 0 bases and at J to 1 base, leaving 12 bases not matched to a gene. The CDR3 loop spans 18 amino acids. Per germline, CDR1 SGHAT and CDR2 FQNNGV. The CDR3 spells CASSLDLTGIDPSYEQYF. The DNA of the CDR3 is TGTGCCAGCAGCTTAGACTTGACAGGGATCGACCCTTCCTACGAGCAGTACTTC.

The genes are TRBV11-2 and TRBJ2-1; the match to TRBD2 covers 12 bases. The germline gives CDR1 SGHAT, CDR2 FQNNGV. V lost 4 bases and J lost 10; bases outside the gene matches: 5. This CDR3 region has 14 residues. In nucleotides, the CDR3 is TGTGCCAGCAGCTGGGGACTAGCGGGTTACGAGCAGTTCTTC. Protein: CASSWGLAGYEQFF.

CDR3 bases: TGTGCCAGCAGTTTCGGGGGGAGGAAGGAAAAACTGTTTTTT. Translated, it gives CASSFGGRKEKLFF. J is TRBJ1-4 and V is TRBV28; maybe TRBD1 (5 bases). V lost 3 bases, J lost 8 bases, and 13 bases lay in between. Germline V gene lookup returns CDR1 MDHEN and CDR2 SYDVKM. This CDR3 contains 14 residues.

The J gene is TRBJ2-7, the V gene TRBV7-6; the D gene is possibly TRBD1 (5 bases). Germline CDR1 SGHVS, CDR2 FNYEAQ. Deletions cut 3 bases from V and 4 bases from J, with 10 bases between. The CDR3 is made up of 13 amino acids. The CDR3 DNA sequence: TGTGCCAGCAGCTTTGGGGCAAGGTACGAGCAGTACTTC. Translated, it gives CASSFGARYEQYF.

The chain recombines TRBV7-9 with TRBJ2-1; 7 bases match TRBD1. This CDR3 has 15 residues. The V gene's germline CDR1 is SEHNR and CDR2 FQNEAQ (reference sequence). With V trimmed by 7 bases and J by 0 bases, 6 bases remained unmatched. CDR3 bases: TGTGCCAGCACAGGACAGGACAGCTCCTACAATGAGCAGTTCTTC. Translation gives CASTGQDSSYNEQFF.

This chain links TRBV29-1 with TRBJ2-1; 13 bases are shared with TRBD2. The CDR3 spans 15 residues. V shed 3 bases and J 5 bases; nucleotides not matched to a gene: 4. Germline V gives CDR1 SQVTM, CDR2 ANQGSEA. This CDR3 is CSVEGGLAGNNEQFF. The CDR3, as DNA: TGCAGCGTTGAGGGGGGACTAGCGGGAAACAATGAGCAGTTCTTC.

The DNA for the CDR3 is TGTGCCAGCAGTCAAGGGGCTTCCTACGAGCAGTACTTC. This translates into CASSQGASYEQYF. V and J are TRBV7-2 and TRBJ2-7, with D perhaps matching TRBD1 (5 bases). CDR3 length: 13 amino acids. Germline CDR1 is SGHTA and CDR2 is FQGNSA. Trimming shortened V by 6 bases and J by 1 base, and 10 bases separated the two germline ends.

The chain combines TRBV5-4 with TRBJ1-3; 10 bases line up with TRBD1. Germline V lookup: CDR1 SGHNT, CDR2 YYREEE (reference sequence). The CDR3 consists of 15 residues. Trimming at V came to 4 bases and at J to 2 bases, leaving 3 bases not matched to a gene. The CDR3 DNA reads TGTGCCAGCAGCCCCGGACAGGGGGCTGGAAACACCATATATTTT. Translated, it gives CASSPGQGAGNTIYF.

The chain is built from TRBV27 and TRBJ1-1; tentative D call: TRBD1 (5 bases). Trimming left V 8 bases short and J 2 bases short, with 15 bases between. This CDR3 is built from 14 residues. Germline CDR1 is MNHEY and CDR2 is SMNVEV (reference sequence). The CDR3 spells CASGFQGYNTEAFF. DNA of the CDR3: TGTGCCAGCGGGTTCCAGGGTTACAACACTGAAGCTTTCTTT.

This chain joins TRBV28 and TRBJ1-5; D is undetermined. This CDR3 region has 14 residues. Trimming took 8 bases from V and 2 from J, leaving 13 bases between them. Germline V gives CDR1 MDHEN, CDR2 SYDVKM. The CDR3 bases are TGTGCCAGCGGCTTGGCGGGTCGCAATCAGCCCCAGCATTTT. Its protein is CASGLAGRNQPQHF.

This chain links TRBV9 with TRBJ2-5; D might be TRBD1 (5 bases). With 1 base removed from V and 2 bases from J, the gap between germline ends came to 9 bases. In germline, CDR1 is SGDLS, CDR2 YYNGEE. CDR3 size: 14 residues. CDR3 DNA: TGTGCCAGCAGCGTATTCTACAGGCAAGAGACCCAGTACTTC. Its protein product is CASSVFYRQETQYF.

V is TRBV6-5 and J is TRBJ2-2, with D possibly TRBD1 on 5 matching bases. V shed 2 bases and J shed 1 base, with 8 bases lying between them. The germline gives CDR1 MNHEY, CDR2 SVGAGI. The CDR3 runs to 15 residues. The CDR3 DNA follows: TGTGCCAGCAGTTACACCCAGGGGAACACCGGGGAGCTGTTTTTT. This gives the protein CASSYTQGNTGELFF.

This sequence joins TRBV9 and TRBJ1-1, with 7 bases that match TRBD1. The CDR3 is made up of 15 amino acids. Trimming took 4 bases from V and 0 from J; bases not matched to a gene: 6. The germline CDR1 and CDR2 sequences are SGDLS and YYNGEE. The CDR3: CASSPRQGLNTEAFF. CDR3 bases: TGTGCCAGCAGCCCAAGACAGGGTCTGAACACTGAAGCTTTCTTT.

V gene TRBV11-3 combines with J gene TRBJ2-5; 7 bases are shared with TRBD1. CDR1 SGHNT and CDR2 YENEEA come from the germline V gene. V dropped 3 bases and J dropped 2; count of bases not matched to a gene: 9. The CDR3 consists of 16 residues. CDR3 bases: TGTGCCAGCAGCTTCGGGATTGGGACAGAACAAGAGACCCAGTACTTC. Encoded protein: CASSFGIGTEQETQYF.

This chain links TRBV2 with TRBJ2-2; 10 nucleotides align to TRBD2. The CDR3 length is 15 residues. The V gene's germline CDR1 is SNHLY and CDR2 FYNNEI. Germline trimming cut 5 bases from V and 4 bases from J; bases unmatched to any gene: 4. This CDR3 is CASSPSGSGTGELFF. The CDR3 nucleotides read TGTGCCAGCAGTCCTAGCGGGAGCGGCACCGGGGAGCTGTTTTTT. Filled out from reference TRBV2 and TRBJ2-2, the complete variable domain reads EPEVTQTPSHQVTQMGQEVILRCVPISNHLYFYWYRQILGQKVEFLVSFYNNEISEKSEIFDDQFSVERPDGSNFTLKIRSTKLEDSAMYFCASSPSGSGTGELFFGEGSRLTVL.

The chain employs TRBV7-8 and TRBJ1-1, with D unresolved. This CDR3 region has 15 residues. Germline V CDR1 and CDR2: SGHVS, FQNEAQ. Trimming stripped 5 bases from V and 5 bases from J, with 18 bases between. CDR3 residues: CASSLLGHPRTEAFF. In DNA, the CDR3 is TGTGCCAGCAGCCTACTAGGGCACCCGAGGACTGAAGCTTTCTTT.

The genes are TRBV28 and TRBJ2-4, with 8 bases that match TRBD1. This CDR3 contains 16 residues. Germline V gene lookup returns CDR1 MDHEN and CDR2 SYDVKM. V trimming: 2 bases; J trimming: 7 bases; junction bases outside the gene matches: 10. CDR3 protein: CASSLPGQVSENIQYF. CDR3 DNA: TGTGCCAGCAGTTTACCGGGACAGGTGTCGGAGAACATTCAGTACTTC. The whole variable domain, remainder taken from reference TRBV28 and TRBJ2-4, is DVKVTQSSRYLVKRTGEKVFLECVQDMDHENMFWYRQDPGLGLRLIYFSYDVKMKEKGDIPEGYSVSREKKERFSLILESASTNQTSMYLCASSLPGQVSENIQYFGAGTRLSVL.

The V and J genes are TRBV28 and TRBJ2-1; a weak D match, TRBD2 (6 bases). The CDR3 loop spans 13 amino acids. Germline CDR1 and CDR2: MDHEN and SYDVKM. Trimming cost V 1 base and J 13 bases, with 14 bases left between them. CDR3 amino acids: CASSLSSSESQFF. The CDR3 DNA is TGTGCCAGCAGTTTATCCTCTAGCGAATCACAGTTCTTC.

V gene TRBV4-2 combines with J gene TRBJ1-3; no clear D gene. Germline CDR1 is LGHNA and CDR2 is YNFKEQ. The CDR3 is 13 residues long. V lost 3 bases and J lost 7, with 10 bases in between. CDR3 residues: CASSQGSMNTIYF. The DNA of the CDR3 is TGTGCCAGCAGCCAGGGCTCGATGAACACCATATATTTT.

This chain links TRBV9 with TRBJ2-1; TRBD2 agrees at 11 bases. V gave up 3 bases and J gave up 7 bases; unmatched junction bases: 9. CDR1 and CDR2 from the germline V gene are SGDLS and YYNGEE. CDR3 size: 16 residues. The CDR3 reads CASSDGLAGGNNEQFF. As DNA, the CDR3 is TGTGCCAGCAGCGACGGCCTAGCGGGAGGTAATAATGAGCAGTTCTTC.

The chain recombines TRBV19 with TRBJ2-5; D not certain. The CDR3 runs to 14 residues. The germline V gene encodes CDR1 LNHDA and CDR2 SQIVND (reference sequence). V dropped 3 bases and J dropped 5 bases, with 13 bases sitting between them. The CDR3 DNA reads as TGTGCCAGTAGTATTAAATCGGGTGTGGAGACCCAGTACTTC. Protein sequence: CASSIKSGVETQYF. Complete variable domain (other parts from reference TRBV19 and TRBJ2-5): DGGITQSPKYLFRKEGQNVTLSCEQNLNHDAMYWYRQDPGQGLRLIYYSQIVNDFQKGDIAEGYSVSREKKESFPLTVTSAQKNPTAFYLCASSIKSGVETQYFGPGTRLLVL.

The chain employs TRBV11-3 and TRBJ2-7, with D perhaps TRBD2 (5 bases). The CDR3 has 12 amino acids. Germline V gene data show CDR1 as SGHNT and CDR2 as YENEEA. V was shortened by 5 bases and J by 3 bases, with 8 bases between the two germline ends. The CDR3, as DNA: TGTGCCAGCAGCGTAGGACTCTACGAGCAGTACTTC. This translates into CASSVGLYEQYF.

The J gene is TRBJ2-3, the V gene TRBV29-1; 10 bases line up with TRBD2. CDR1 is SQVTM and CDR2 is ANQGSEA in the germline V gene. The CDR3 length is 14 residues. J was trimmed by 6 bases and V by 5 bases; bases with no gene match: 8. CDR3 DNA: TGCAGCGTTTCGTCTAGCGGGGGTCTGGATACGCAGTATTTT. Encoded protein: CSVSSSGGLDTQYF.

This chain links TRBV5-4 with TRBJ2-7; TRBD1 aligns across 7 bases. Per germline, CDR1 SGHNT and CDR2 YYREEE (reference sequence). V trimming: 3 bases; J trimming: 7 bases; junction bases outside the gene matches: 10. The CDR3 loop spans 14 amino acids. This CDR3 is CASSYGQAKGEQYF. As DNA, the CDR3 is TGTGCCAGCAGCTATGGACAGGCCAAAGGGGAGCAGTACTTC.

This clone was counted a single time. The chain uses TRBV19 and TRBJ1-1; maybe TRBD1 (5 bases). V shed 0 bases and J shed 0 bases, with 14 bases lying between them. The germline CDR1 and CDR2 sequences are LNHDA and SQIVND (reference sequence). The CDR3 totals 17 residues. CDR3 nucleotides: TGTGCCAGTAGTATAGATTGGGCAGGGTTCATGAACACTGAAGCTTTCTTT. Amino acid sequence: CASSIDWAGFMNTEAFF.

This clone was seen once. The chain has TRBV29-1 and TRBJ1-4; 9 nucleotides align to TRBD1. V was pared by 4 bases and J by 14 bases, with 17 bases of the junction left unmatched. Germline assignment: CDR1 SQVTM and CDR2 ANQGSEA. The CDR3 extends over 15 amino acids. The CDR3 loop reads CSVALRTGADPGLFF. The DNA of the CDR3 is TGCAGCGTTGCTTTAAGGACAGGGGCAGACCCAGGGCTGTTTTTT.

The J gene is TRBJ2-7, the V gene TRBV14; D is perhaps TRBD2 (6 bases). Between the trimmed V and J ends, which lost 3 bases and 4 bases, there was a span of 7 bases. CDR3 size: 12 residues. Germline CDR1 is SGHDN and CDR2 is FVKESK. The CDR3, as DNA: TGTGCCAGCAGCCAGCGGGGTTACGAGCAGTACTTC. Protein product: CASSQRGYEQYF.

The chain's CDR3 is CASSLATDSGANVLTF. Here the CDR3 DNA reads TGTGCCAGCAGCTTAGCGACAGACTCTGGGGCCAACGTCCTGACTTTC. The V gene is TRBV7-3, the J gene TRBJ2-6; D possibly corresponds to TRBD1 (5 bases). Between the trimmed V and J ends, which lost 2 bases and 0 bases, there was a span of 8 bases. The CDR3 contains 16 residues. In germline, CDR1 is SGHTA, CDR2 FQGTGA.

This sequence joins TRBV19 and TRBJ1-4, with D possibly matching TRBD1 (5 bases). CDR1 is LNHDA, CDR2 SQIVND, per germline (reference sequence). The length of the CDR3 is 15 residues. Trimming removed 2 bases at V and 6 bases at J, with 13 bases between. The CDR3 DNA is TGTGCCAGTAGTATATGGGGGGGAAACGATGAAAAACTGTTTTTT. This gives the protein CASSIWGGNDEKLFF. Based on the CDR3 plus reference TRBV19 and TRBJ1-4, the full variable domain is DGGITQSPKYLFRKEGQNVTLSCEQNLNHDAMYWYRQDPGQGLRLIYYSQIVNDFQKGDIAEGYSVSREKKESFPLTVTSAQKNPTAFYLCASSIWGGNDEKLFFGSGTQLSVL.